Listed below are T cell receptor beta chains from one sample, sequenced in a study of human T cells and chemical hapten exposure. TCRdb analysed the RACE reads with MiXCR anew, one entry per CDR3 protein. The table has 100,000 to 150,000 distinct CDR3 sequences, approximately 11% seen once; the top ten hold 2% to 2.5%. The sample consisted of whole blood, taken in connection with sensitization to the hapten diphenylcyclopropenone (DPC). These receptors all stem from a woman aged 50 to 65 with alopecia areata. Some clones in this sample may be carry-over from other donors' samples. Both conserved end residues are part of each CDR3. The D gene is left open where the match is weak. Not every row has a clone size; where given, it reads once, few, many or a size class.

>few|TRBV6-1|-|TRBJ1-1
CASSEARNTEAFF
TGTGCCAGCAGTGAAGCACGGAACACTGAAGCTTTCTTT
>many|TRBV6-4|TRBD2|TRBJ2-3
CASSEGLAFDTQYF
TGTGCCAGCAGTGAAGGACTAGCGTTTGATACGCAGTATTTT
>-|TRBV21-1|-|TRBJ2-7
CASSFVHPIFYEQYF
TGTGCCAGCAGCTTTGTCCATCCCATTTTCTACGAGCAGTACTTC
>few|TRBV7-2|-|TRBJ2-3
CASSVPPDTQYF
TGTGCCAGCAGCGTTCCCCCAGATACGCAGTATTTT
>-|TRBV6-5|-|TRBJ2-3
CASSPFELTGNTQYF
TGTGCCAGCAGCCCCTTCGAACTAACGGGAAATACGCAGTATTTT
>many|TRBV4-1|-|TRBJ2-1
CASSPLGLLYNEQFF
TGCGCCAGCAGCCCCCTGGGACTCCTCTACAATGAGCAGTTCTTC
>many|TRBV5-6|-|TRBJ1-1
CASSRSRRNTEAFF
TGTGCCAGCAGTCGAAGCAGGAGAAACACTGAAGCTTTCTTT
>-|TRBV7-8|-|TRBJ1-1
CASSLENTMNTEAFF
TGTGCCAGCAGCTTAGAAAACACGATGAACACTGAAGCTTTCTTT
>few|TRBV7-9|TRBD1|TRBJ1-2
CASSLGQPGYTF
TGTGCCAGCAGCTTGGGACAGCCCGGCTACACCTTC
>few|TRBV5-4|-|TRBJ1-4
CASSFNRGKNEKLFF
TGTGCCAGCAGCTTCAACCGGGGGAAAAATGAAAAACTGTTTTTT
>-|TRBV27|TRBD2|TRBJ2-7
CASSPGGGEGDEQYF
TGTGCCAGCAGTCCGGGCGGGGGAGAAGGCGACGAGCAGTACTTC